The 28 T cell receptor beta chains listed next were all sequenced from one sample in a study of sequential checkpoint blockade in melanoma. Treatment reported: randomized to nivolumab then ipilimumab (arm A) or the reverse (arm B). Libraries were prepared by immunoSEQ multiplex PCR; TCRdb keeps only in-frame clonotypes and omits some of them. Of 30,000 to 45,000 clones in the sample, about 88% are singletons; the top ten hold around 11%. The sequences come from CD8+ T cells sorted from blood (inferred from file names), collected from a patient given nivolumab and ipilimumab in sequence. These receptors were collected from a human donor with melanoma.

The chain recombines TRBV7-9 with TRBJ2-1; D may be TRBD2 (5 bases). V lost 5 bases and J 8 bases, leaving 22 bases between the germline ends. CDR3 length: 16 residues. Germline V gene sequence: CDR1 SEHNR, CDR2 FQNEAQ (reference sequence). CDR3 sequence reads: CASSALETEARDEQFF. As DNA, the CDR3 is TGTGCCAGCAGCGCACTAGAAACGGAAGCGAGAGATGAGCAGTTCTTC.

The rearrangement links TRBV15 to TRBJ2-7, with D unresolved. The CDR3 contains 13 residues. V lost 6 bases and J lost 3, with 12 bases in between. Germline CDR1 LNHNV, CDR2 YYDKDF (reference sequence). The CDR3 DNA is TGTGCCACCAGTGTATTACTGAACTACGAGCAGTACTTC. Residues: CATSVLLNYEQYF.

The chain carries TRBV14 and TRBJ2-5, with a possible D match to TRBD1 (6 bases). This CDR3 comprises 14 residues. V lost 4 bases, J lost 1 base, and 10 bases lay in between. Germline V gene sequence: CDR1 SGHDN, CDR2 FVKESK. The CDR3 DNA reads as TGTGCCAGCAGCCCATGGGACACCCAAGAGACCCAGTACTTC. It encodes CASSPWDTQETQYF.

The chain links TRBV10-2 to TRBJ2-7; TRBD2 might be the D (5 bases). Deletions cut 2 bases from V and 0 bases from J, with 11 bases between. CDR3 length: 15 residues. The germline CDR1 and CDR2 sequences are WSHSY and SAAADI. The CDR3 nucleotides read TGCGCCAGCAGTGAGCCGCGGGCCTACTCCTACGAGCAGTACGTC. Translation: CASSEPRAYSYEQYV.

The chain carries TRBV11-2 and TRBJ2-7, with TRBD1 matching 9 bases. This CDR3 contains 17 residues. The junction had 9 bases not matched to a gene; V was cut back by 3 bases and J by 0 bases. The germline CDR1 and CDR2 sequences are SGHAT and FQNNGV. CDR3 residues: CASSFPGQGVSSYEQYF. The CDR3 DNA is TGTGCCAGCAGCTTTCCGGGACAGGGCGTAAGCTCCTACGAGCAGTACTTC. Full variable domain (missing parts from reference TRBV11-2 and TRBJ2-7): EAGVAQSPRYKIIEKRQSVAFWCNPISGHATLYWYQQILGQGPKLLIQFQNNGVVDDSQLPKDRFSAERLKGVDSTLKIQPAKLEDSAVYLCASSFPGQGVSSYEQYFGPGTRLTVT.

This chain connects TRBV10-3 to TRBJ2-1, with 7 bases aligning to TRBD2. This CDR3 has 13 amino acids. Germline V gene data show CDR1 as ENHRY and CDR2 as SYGVKD. DNA for the CDR3: TGTGCGAATTCTGCGGGAGTTTACAATGAGCAGTTCTTC. This translates into CANSAGVYNEQFF.

The chain recombines TRBV28 with TRBJ1-3; 7 bases fit TRBD1. This CDR3 has 17 amino acids. After removal of 2 bases from V and 0 bases from J, the junction contained 7 bases not matched to a gene. Germline CDR1 reads MDHEN; CDR2 reads SYDVKM. The CDR3: CASSLPPDRDSGNTIYF. The CDR3 region has the DNA TGTGCCAGCAGTTTACCCCCTGACAGGGACTCTGGAAACACCATATATTTT.

The rearrangement joins TRBV13 to TRBJ2-2, with 8 positions matching TRBD1. The germline V gene has CDR1 PRHDT and CDR2 FYEKMQ (reference sequence). The CDR3 has 17 amino acids. The V gene end was trimmed by 4 bases and the J gene end by 0 bases; junction bases not matched to a gene: 7. The CDR3 protein is CASSSIRTGSNTGELFF. The CDR3 DNA reads TGTGCCAGCAGCTCCATCCGGACAGGGTCGAACACCGGGGAGCTGTTTTTT.

The rearrangement joins TRBV9 to TRBJ2-1; a weak D match, TRBD2 (5 bases). The germline gives CDR1 SGDLS, CDR2 YYNGEE. There are 15 residues in the CDR3. V lost 4 bases to trimming and J lost 4 bases, with 15 bases between them. The CDR3 nucleotides are TGTGCCAGCAGCACAAGCCGGACTCCTTACAATGAGCAGTTCTTC. Amino acids: CASSTSRTPYNEQFF.

The genes are TRBV9 and TRBJ2-7; D perhaps matches TRBD1 (6 bases). From germline, CDR1 is SGDLS and CDR2 YYNGEE. The CDR3 extends over 15 amino acids. Trimming stripped 0 bases from V and 2 bases from J, with 12 bases between. The CDR3 protein is CASSVAVAGAYEQYF. The CDR3 DNA follows: TGTGCCAGCAGCGTAGCGGTGGCAGGGGCCTACGAGCAGTACTTC.

The chain couples TRBV7-6 to TRBJ2-6, with D tentatively TRBD2 (5 bases). Germline CDR1 is SGHVS and CDR2 is FNYEAQ. V was pared by 2 bases and J by 4 bases, with 9 bases between. This CDR3 region has 15 residues. The chain's CDR3 is CASSLLTGGANVLTF. CDR3 nucleotide sequence: TGTGCCAGCAGCTTACTTACGGGGGGGGCCAACGTCCTGACTTTC.

The rearrangement uses TRBV2 and TRBJ2-3; D call uncertain. The CDR3 covers 14 residues. V lost 1 base and J 0 bases, leaving 5 bases between the germline ends. The germline V gene encodes CDR1 SNHLY and CDR2 FYNNEI. This chain's CDR3 is CASSEGLSTDTQYF. The CDR3 nucleotides are TGTGCCAGCAGTGAAGGACTGAGCACAGATACGCAGTATTTT.

The chain links TRBV7-9 to TRBJ2-1, with a possible D match to TRBD1 (5 bases). Germline values: CDR1 SEHNR, CDR2 FQNEAQ (reference sequence). The V and J ends lost 0 bases and 6 bases respectively, with 15 bases between them. The CDR3 has 16 residues. CDR3 sequence: CASSLAALQAVNEQFF. Written as DNA, the CDR3 is TGTGCCAGCAGCTTAGCAGCACTACAGGCGGTCAATGAGCAGTTCTTC.

The CDR3 nucleotides are TGTGCCAGCAGCTTGGGACTAGCGGGAGGCCGATACCAAGAGACCCAGTACTTC. Its translation is CASSLGLAGGRYQETQYF. V gene TRBV7-6 combines with J gene TRBJ2-5; TRBD2 matches at 15 bases. CDR3 length: 18 amino acids. CDR1 and CDR2 (germline): SGHVS, FNYEAQ. The V segment lost 3 bases and the J segment 0 bases; nucleotides outside the gene matches: 5.

The V call is TRBV7-3, the J call TRBJ2-2, with TRBD2 matching over 8 bases. J lost 6 bases, V lost 3 bases, and 3 bases had no gene match. Germline V gene data show CDR1 as SGHTA and CDR2 as FQGTGA. The CDR3 covers 14 residues. The CDR3 sequence: CASSFGLAAGELFF. CDR3 coding DNA: TGTGCCAGCAGCTTCGGACTAGCCGCCGGGGAGCTGTTTTTT.

V is TRBV19 and J is TRBJ1-1, with 7 bases that match TRBD1. Trimming at V came to 4 bases and at J to 5 bases, leaving 4 bases not matched to a gene. Looked up from germline, CDR1 is LNHDA and CDR2 is SQIVND (reference sequence). CDR3 length equals 13 residues. In nucleotides, the CDR3 is TGTGCCAGTAGTACAGGGGGACAGACTGAAGCTTTCTTT. This encodes CASSTGGQTEAFF. The full variable domain, its missing parts supplied by reference TRBV19 and TRBJ1-1, is DGGITQSPKYLFRKEGQNVTLSCEQNLNHDAMYWYRQDPGQGLRLIYYSQIVNDFQKGDIAEGYSVSREKKESFPLTVTSAQKNPTAFYLCASSTGGQTEAFFGQGTRLTVV.

The J gene is TRBJ1-2, the V gene TRBV13; D remains ambiguous. The CDR3 has 12 residues. The V gene lost 4 bases and the J gene lost 9 bases, with 12 bases spanning the gap. The V gene's germline CDR1 is PRHDT and CDR2 FYEKMQ (reference sequence). The CDR3 DNA sequence: TGTGCCAGCAGCTCCCGGAGGGATAGCTACACCTTC. It translates to CASSSRRDSYTF.

The CDR3 loop is CASSIRGGSYNEQFF. The DNA for the CDR3 is TGTGCCAGCAGCATCAGGGGCGGTTCTTACAATGAGCAGTTCTTC. This chain uses TRBV9 with TRBJ2-1, with D tentatively TRBD1 (6 bases). This CDR3 is built from 15 residues. V was trimmed by 4 bases and J by 4 bases, leaving 15 bases between them. The germline gives CDR1 SGDLS, CDR2 YYNGEE.

J is TRBJ1-5 and V is TRBV6-5; TRBD1 agrees at 8 bases. V was pared by 6 bases and J by 0 bases, with 1 base of the junction left unmatched. Germline lookup yields CDR1 MNHEY and CDR2 SVGAGI. The CDR3 runs 14 residues. Here the CDR3 reads CASRQGASNQPQHF. For the CDR3, the DNA is TGTGCCAGCAGGCAGGGGGCTAGCAATCAGCCCCAGCATTTT.

The rearrangement uses TRBV6-1 and TRBJ1-2, with a tentative D call TRBD1 (5 bases). This CDR3 has 14 amino acids. V lost 2 bases, J lost 4 bases, and 11 bases lay in between. In germline, CDR1 is MNHNS, CDR2 SASEGT. The CDR3 DNA follows: TGTGCCAGCAGTGAACAGGGTGGTGGCTATGGCTACACCTTC. Translation: CASSEQGGGYGYTF.

The chain combines TRBV27 with TRBJ1-1; tentatively, D is TRBD1 (6 bases). Germline V CDR1 and CDR2: MNHEY, SMNVEV (reference sequence). CDR3 length: 15 residues. Deletions cut 1 base from V and 7 bases from J, with 16 bases between. The CDR3 region has the DNA TGTGCCAGCAGTTTATATGTGGGGGGGCACCTTGAAGCTTTCTTT. Translating it yields CASSLYVGGHLEAFF.

The chain is built from TRBV28 and TRBJ2-7; 7 bases are a match to TRBD1. CDR3 size: 18 residues. J gave up 2 bases and V 3 bases, and 16 bases lay outside the gene matches. CDR1 is MDHEN and CDR2 is SYDVKM in the germline V gene. The CDR3 reads CASSLSITGTALTYEQYF. The CDR3 nucleotides are TGTGCCAGCAGTTTGTCAATTACCGGGACAGCCTTGACCTACGAGCAGTACTTC.

In this sample, this clone turned up once. V gene TRBV27 combines with J gene TRBJ2-7; 8 bases are shared with TRBD1. Losses at the gene ends were 3 bases for V and 5 bases for J; bases not matched to a gene: 3. Germline V gene data show CDR1 as MNHEY and CDR2 as SMNVEV (reference sequence). This CDR3 has 13 residues. Here the CDR3 DNA reads TGTGCCAGCAGTTTGACAGGGGTCCACGAGCAGTACTTC. Residues: CASSLTGVHEQYF.

The chain links TRBV5-1 to TRBJ2-3, with D possibly being TRBD2 (5 bases). The CDR3 covers 13 residues. Germline V gene lookup returns CDR1 SGHRS and CDR2 YFSETQ. V lost 6 bases and J 5 bases, leaving 13 bases between the germline ends. CDR3 in DNA: TGCGCCAGCAAAAAAGAGGGAGAAGATACGCAGTATTTT. This sequence encodes CASKKEGEDTQYF.

The chain combines TRBV18 with TRBJ2-7; 8 nucleotides align to TRBD2. The V gene's germline CDR1 is KGHSH and CDR2 LQKENI. Losses at the gene ends were 0 bases for V and 7 bases for J; bases not matched to a gene: 5. This CDR3 contains 14 residues. This chain's CDR3 is CASSPPAGAWEQYF. As DNA, the CDR3 is TGTGCCAGCTCACCACCAGCGGGAGCATGGGAGCAGTACTTC.

The rearrangement joins TRBV5-4 to TRBJ1-2; a weak D match, TRBD1 (5 bases). Germline loops: CDR1 SGHNT, CDR2 YYREEE (reference sequence). Between the trimmed V and J ends, which lost 5 bases and 6 bases, there was a span of 17 bases. This CDR3 contains 14 residues. The CDR3 loop reads CASSWGSVAHGYTF. The DNA of the CDR3 is TGTGCCAGCAGTTGGGGCTCTGTGGCGCATGGCTACACCTTC.

This chain connects TRBV19 to TRBJ2-3; 10 bases align to TRBD2. Germline assignment: CDR1 LNHDA and CDR2 SQIVND (reference sequence). The CDR3 extends over 19 amino acids. Losses at the gene ends were 3 bases for V and 4 bases for J; bases not matched to a gene: 16. CDR3 sequence: CASSIMVANSGRLPDTQYF. DNA for the CDR3: TGTGCCAGTAGTATCATGGTGGCGAATAGCGGGAGGCTCCCAGATACGCAGTATTTT.

This chain joins TRBV18 and TRBJ2-2, with 13 nucleotides matching TRBD2. The V gene end was trimmed by 0 bases and the J gene end by 1 base; junction bases not matched to a gene: 2. Per the germline V gene, CDR1 is KGHSH and CDR2 is LQKENI. The CDR3 consists of 18 residues. CDR3 amino acids: CASSPPTSGRRNTGELFF. CDR3 sequence (DNA): TGTGCCAGCTCACCACCGACTAGCGGGAGGCGGAACACCGGGGAGCTGTTTTTT. The whole variable domain, filled in from reference TRBV18 and TRBJ2-2, reads NAGVMQNPRHLVRRRGQEARLRCSPMKGHSHVYWYRQLPEEGLKFMVYLQKENIIDESGMPKERFSAEFPKEGPSILRIQQVVRGDSAAYFCASSPPTSGRRNTGELFFGEGSRLTVL.